This entry lists 13 T cell receptor beta chains sequenced from one sample in a study of metastatic and nonmetastatic thyroid tumors. From the PCR reads, TCRdb re-called clones with MiXCR. The data contain about 19,000 clones, 32% of them seen just once; the ten biggest clones take up roughly 19%. The entire patient cohort was treatment-naive prior to thyroid surgery. The sequenced sample consisted of adjacent normal tissue. The receptors here all came from a female donor with papillary thyroid cancer or a benign thyroid nodule (not recorded which). Some clones in this sample may be carry-over from other donors' samples.

The sample holds a few counts of this clone. The V call is TRBV19, the J call TRBJ2-7; 11 positions match TRBD2. With 4 bases clipped from V and 4 bases from J, the junction kept 6 bases outside the gene matches. The CDR3 is made up of 15 amino acids. CDR1 LNHDA and CDR2 SQIVND come from the germline V gene (reference sequence). DNA for the CDR3: TGTGCCAGTAGTACGGCGGGACTAGCGGTTTACGAGCAGTACTTC. It specifies CASSTAGLAVYEQYF.

This clone showed up many times. The rearrangement links TRBV5-4 to TRBJ2-3; 8 bases match TRBD2. Germline V gene data show CDR1 as SGHNT and CDR2 as YYREEE (reference sequence). V was pared by 0 bases and J by 3 bases, with 6 bases of the junction left unmatched. The CDR3 contains 16 residues. The CDR3 reads CASSLAGGARTDTQYF. CDR3 bases: TGTGCCAGCAGCTTGGCGGGGGGGGCCCGAACAGATACGCAGTATTTT.

The V call is TRBV27, the J call TRBJ2-6; 7 nucleotides line up with TRBD2. From germline, CDR1 is MNHEY and CDR2 SMNVEV (reference sequence). With 8 bases clipped from V and 1 base from J, the junction kept 17 bases outside the gene matches. The CDR3 length is 19 residues. CDR3 nucleotides: TGTGCCAGCCTTCTTGCGGGGGTACAACCCCAGTCTGGGGCCAACGTCCTGACTTTC. It encodes CASLLAGVQPQSGANVLTF.

The V and J genes are TRBV30 and TRBJ2-5; 8 bases are a match to TRBD2. The CDR3 extends over 15 amino acids. Germline-derived CDR1 and CDR2 are GTSNPN and SVGIG (reference sequence). The V and J ends lost 4 bases and 1 base, in that order; junction bases with no gene match: 8. The CDR3 DNA is TGTGCCTGGAACCAAGCGGGGGCCTTCCAAGAGACCCAGTACTTC. This codes for CAWNQAGAFQETQYF.

This clone has a handful of counts. The rearrangement links TRBV19 to TRBJ2-1; possibly TRBD1 or TRBD2 for D (6 bases each). The germline V gene encodes CDR1 LNHDA and CDR2 SQIVND (reference sequence). This CDR3 region has 15 residues. V lost 5 bases, J lost 4 bases, and 15 bases lay in between. CDR3 coding DNA: TGTGCCAGTAGTCGGCTGGGGGGCCCTTACAATGAGCAGTTCTTC. Encoded protein: CASSRLGGPYNEQFF.

The V gene is TRBV20-1, the J gene TRBJ2-1; no clear D. Trimming removed 3 bases from V and 0 bases from J, with 6 bases in between. This CDR3 is built from 13 residues. Germline loops: CDR1 DFQATT, CDR2 SNEGSKA (reference sequence). CDR3 nucleotides: TGCAGTGCTAGCGACCCCTCCTACAATGAGCAGTTCTTC. Encoded protein: CSASDPSYNEQFF.

This clone was counted between two and nine times. The chain couples TRBV6-2 or TRBV6-3 to TRBJ2-5, with D hard to call. Germline CDR1 MNHEY, CDR2 SVGEGT. V shed 3 bases and J shed 5 bases, with 10 bases lying between them. This CDR3 comprises 13 residues. The CDR3 sequence: CASSYWAVETQYF. As DNA, the CDR3 is TGTGCCAGCAGTTATTGGGCGGTGGAGACCCAGTACTTC.

This chain links TRBV9 with TRBJ2-5; 7 nucleotides match TRBD1. From germline, CDR1 is SGDLS and CDR2 YYNGEE. J was trimmed by 5 bases and V by 2 bases; bases with no gene match: 9. The CDR3 extends over 15 amino acids. The DNA of the CDR3 is TGTGCCAGCAGCGTCCGAACTAAGGACAGGGAGACCCAGTACTTC. Protein product: CASSVRTKDRETQYF.

This clone showed up many times. This chain joins TRBV20-1 and TRBJ1-5; D unclear. The CDR3 length is 13 residues. The germline V gene has CDR1 DFQATT and CDR2 SNEGSKA (reference sequence). Trimming shortened V by 3 bases and J by 3 bases, and 9 bases separated the two germline ends. CDR3 bases: TGCAGTGCTAGTGCACAGCCCAATCAGCCCCAGCATTTT. Translation gives CSASAQPNQPQHF.

In its sample, this clone ranks as medium-sized. The V and J genes are TRBV5-6 and TRBJ2-2; no clear D. The CDR3 runs to 16 residues. Trimming pared 1 base from V and 2 bases from J, leaving 12 bases between. Germline values: CDR1 SGHDT, CDR2 YYEEEE. The CDR3 region has the DNA TGTGCCAGCAGCTTGCTCTCCCTTCCTAACACCGGGGAGCTGTTTTTT. This sequence encodes CASSLLSLPNTGELFF.

The genes are TRBV14 and TRBJ1-2; possibly TRBD1 for D (6 bases). The germline CDR1 and CDR2 sequences are SGHDN and FVKESK. V lost 7 bases to trimming and J lost 5 bases, with 23 bases between them. The CDR3 loop spans 16 amino acids. The CDR3 sequence is CASIARGLQGWYGYTF. CDR3 bases: TGTGCCAGCATCGCCAGGGGCCTTCAGGGGTGGTATGGCTACACCTTC.

The J gene is TRBJ2-7, the V gene TRBV6-1; no reliable D call. This CDR3 is built from 14 residues. Germline-derived CDR1 and CDR2 are MNHNS and SASEGT. Trimming left V 6 bases short and J 1 base short, with 13 bases between. DNA for the CDR3: TGTGCCAGCAGCTCAAAGCCAGGTTCCTACGAGCAGTACTTC. Translation gives CASSSKPGSYEQYF.

This chain uses TRBV4-3 with TRBJ2-7, with a weak D call TRBD2 (6 bases). Deletions cut 4 bases from V and 2 bases from J, with 18 bases between. The germline V gene has CDR1 LGHNA and CDR2 YSLEER. The length of the CDR3 is 16 residues. DNA of the CDR3: TGCGCCAGCAGCCCAGAAGCGGGTCATCCTCCCTACGAGCAGTACTTC. This translates into CASSPEAGHPPYEQYF.